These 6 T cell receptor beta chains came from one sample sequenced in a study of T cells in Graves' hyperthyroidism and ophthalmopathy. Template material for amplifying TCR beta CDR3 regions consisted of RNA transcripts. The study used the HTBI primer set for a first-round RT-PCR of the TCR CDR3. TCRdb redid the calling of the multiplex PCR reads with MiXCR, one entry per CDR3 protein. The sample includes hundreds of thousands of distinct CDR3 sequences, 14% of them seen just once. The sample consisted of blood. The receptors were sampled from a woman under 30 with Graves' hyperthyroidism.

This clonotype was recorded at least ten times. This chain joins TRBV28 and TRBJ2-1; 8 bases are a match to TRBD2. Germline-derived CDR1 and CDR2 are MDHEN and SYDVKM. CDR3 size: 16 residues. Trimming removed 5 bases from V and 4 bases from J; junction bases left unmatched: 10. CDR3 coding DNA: TGTGCCAGCAGTCCCTGGAGCGGGAGCGGGTACAATGAGCAGTTCTTC. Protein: CASSPWSGSGYNEQFF.

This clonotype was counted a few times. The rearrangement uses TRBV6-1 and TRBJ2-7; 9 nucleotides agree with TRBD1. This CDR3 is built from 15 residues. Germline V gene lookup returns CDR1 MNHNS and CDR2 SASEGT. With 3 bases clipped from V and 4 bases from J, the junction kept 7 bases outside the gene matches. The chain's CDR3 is CASSEWDRAGYEQYF. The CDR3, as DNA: TGTGCCAGCAGTGAGTGGGACAGGGCGGGATACGAGCAGTACTTC.

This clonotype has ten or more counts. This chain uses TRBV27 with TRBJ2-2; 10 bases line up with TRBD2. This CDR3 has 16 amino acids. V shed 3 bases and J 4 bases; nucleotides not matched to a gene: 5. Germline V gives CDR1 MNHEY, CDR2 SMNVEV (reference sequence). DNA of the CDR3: TGTGCCAGCAGTTTCCGGACTAGCGGCACCACCGGGGAGCTGTTTTTT. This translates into CASSFRTSGTTGELFF.

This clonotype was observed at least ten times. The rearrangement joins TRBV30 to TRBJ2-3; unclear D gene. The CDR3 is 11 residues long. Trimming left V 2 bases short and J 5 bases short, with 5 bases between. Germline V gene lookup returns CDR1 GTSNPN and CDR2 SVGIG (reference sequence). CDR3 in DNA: TGTGCCTGGAGTTGGCGAGATACGCAGTATTTT. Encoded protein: CAWSWRDTQYF.

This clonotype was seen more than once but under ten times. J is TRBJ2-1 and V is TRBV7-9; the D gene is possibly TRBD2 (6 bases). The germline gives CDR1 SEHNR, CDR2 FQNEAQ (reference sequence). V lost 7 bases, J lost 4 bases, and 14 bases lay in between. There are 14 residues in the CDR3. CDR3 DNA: TGTGCCAGCACGGGACTCCTATCGTACAATGAGCAGTTCTTC. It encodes CASTGLLSYNEQFF.

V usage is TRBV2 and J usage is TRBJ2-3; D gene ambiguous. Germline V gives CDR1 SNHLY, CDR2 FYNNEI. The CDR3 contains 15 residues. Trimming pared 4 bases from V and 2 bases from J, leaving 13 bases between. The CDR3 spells CASSGAPINTDTQYF. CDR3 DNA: TGTGCCAGCAGTGGGGCGCCGATAAACACAGATACGCAGTATTTT.